This T cell receptor beta chain was documented in a study of graft-versus-host responses after intestinal transplantation. This clone was recorded only once. Its target is unknown. V dropped 4 bases and J dropped 4 bases, with 16 bases sitting between them. CDR3 length: 15 amino acids. The V gene's germline CDR1 is SGHTA and CDR2 FQGNSA. Only in-frame clones appear in the TCRdb table, and some are missing; sequencing was by immunoSEQ multiplex PCR. The table includes 95,000 to 150,000 clones, just under 95% detected once. The genes are TRBV7-2 and TRBJ1-1; D ambiguous. The starting material was unstimulated CD4+ T cells sorted from spleen or lymph node cells, obtained before intestinal transplant. This clonotype was obtained from a human donor who received an intestinal transplant. CDR3 amino acids: CASSSRKQVITEAFF. CDR3 nucleotides: TGTGCCAGCAGCTCCCGAAAGCAGGTGATCACTGAAGCTTTCTTT.